Listed here is a single T cell receptor (beta chain). Ten or more counts support this clonotype. No antigen is known for it. Per-nucleotide qualities are absent, and no much larger clonotype sits a single base away. From a lookup of the germline V gene (reference sequence), CDR1 and CDR2 are MNHEY and SMNVEV. V loses 0 bases of germline sequence and J loses 6 bases, and the interval between the two ends is 6 bases. Spanning cysteine to phenylalanine, the CDR3 consists of 12 amino acids. Left in the record is the CDR3 DNA by itself, 36 bases read in frame from the first base. The sample originates from a study of regulatory T cells in long-lasting Graves disease (dated by TCRdb to the early 2020s). The study in broad terms: In the newly diagnosed Graves' disease group, patients had been taking antithyroid drugs for less than 3 months. Peripheral blood TCR sequencing and RNA sequencing compared persistent Graves' disease patients with newly diagnosed Graves' disease patients. The study took place in China and was registered as a clinical trial. A total of 33 samples underwent TCR sequencing, from 13 patients with persistent Graves' disease and approximately 20 patients with newly diagnosed Graves' disease.

Broader findings and caveats from the paper: Sequencing and analysis were restricted to the TCR beta chain. More public clonotypes were shared among persistent patients (under 3,000) than among newly diagnosed patients (approximately 1,000). Peripheral blood alone was examined, since thyroid tissue, which constituted the primary lesion, could not be accessed. As a limitation, the authors acknowledged that the small sample size may reduce accuracy. Compared with newly diagnosed patients, persistent Graves' disease patients had lower TCR Shannon entropy and fewer highly expanded clones, which suggests clonal expansion. Preferential use of TRBV28, TRBJ1-2 and TRBJ2-5 was observed in persistent disease, whereas TRBV20-1 and TRBJ2-1 were favored in newly diagnosed disease.

The time point label corresponds to: newly diagnosed GD, antithyroid drugs for less than 3 months. For both TCR sequencing and RNA sequencing, RNA was extracted from PBMCs using TRIzol. The diagnosis of Graves' disease followed American Thyroid Association guidelines. Recruitment of patients was carried out at an endocrinology department in Xi'an, China. Each patient gave approximately 8.8 milliliters of peripheral blood, collected in an EDTA anticoagulant tube. Ficoll Paque Plus density gradient separation was used to isolate PBMCs, and no additional T cell sorting was done. An Agilent 2100 Bioanalyzer and agarose gel were used to assess RNA quality, and a NanoDrop 2000 was used to measure RNA concentration. Receptors were amplified or captured by multiplex PCR. Sequencing used an Illumina HiSeq 4000. iRepertoire HTBI primers and Arm-PCR amplification of CDR3 regions were used to construct TCR beta libraries. PCR products were gel purified before sequencing. Processing in the source paper ran as follows. Across samples, 62 TRBV and 15 or so TRBJ segments were identified and used for gene usage analysis of CDR3 amino acid clonotypes. COPE and FqMerger were used to merge the filtered high-quality paired reads into contigs. BLAST was used to align contigs to IMGT TRBV, TRBD and TRBJ reference genes, with CDR3 defined following IMGT. Any clonotype with a frequency above 0.1% was counted as a highly expanded clone. Shannon entropy was used to measure repertoire diversity, and the Gini coefficient was used to measure V-J evenness. A clonotype found in more than one individual was treated as public. The raw public reads went through TCRdb reprocessing: fastp at Q25, MiXCR clone calling, in-frame beta chains kept. CDR3 protein duplicates are merged, each entry listing the most common genes and DNA. The authors' filters were not applied to this entry. This sample is represented by fewer than 650,000 distinct CDR3 sequences; roughly 16% of them were singletons. The top ten clones comprise around 12% of the sample.

This sample was shared with a second study, whose subject was T cells in Graves' hyperthyroidism and ophthalmopathy. Looking at the second paper: Stable Graves' hyperthyroidism was defined as the absence of progression to ophthalmopathy over 18 months of follow-up. The hyperthyroidism patients were between 18 and 65 years old and newly diagnosed, with a disease duration of less than 2 months. Any patient with an uncontrolled infection, another autoimmune disease, pregnancy or lactation was excluded. Diagnoses were based on clinical symptoms, serum thyroxine and TRAb, thyroid ultrasound and orbital computed tomography. For the first round of RT-PCR on the TCR CDR3, the HTBI primer set was used together with the Qiagen OneStep RT-PCR kit. Blood samples also contained most of the expanded thyroid clonotypes (frequency above 0.001), which suggests that blood repertoires may reflect thyroid immune responses. A 13 V-J signature model separated ophthalmopathy from stable hyperthyroidism, with around 91% sensitivity and roughly 84% specificity in cross-validation and 80%/75% in testing. In validation, the model predicted progression to ophthalmopathy a median of around 6.5 months before onset, with about 70% sensitivity and 72.22% specificity. To identify distinguishing TCR V-J signatures, a discovery cohort of around 100 patients was used, comprising some 45 with Graves' ophthalmopathy and under 60 with stable Graves' hyperthyroidism. An independent validation cohort of under 20 hyperthyroidism patients and roughly 16 patients who later progressed to ophthalmopathy tested prospective prediction of ophthalmopathy. The approximately 90 discovery patients were divided at random into training and test sets in a 7:3 ratio. In addition, the study compared T-cell repertoires in thyroid tissue and in blood from about 6 Graves' hyperthyroidism patients. After sampling, hyperthyroidism patients received methimazole starting at 30 mg daily, and ophthalmopathy patients received high-dose intravenous methylprednisolone. The libraries were constructed in a second round of multiplex PCR and then size-selected and purified. Paired-end sequencing of the libraries was performed with 100 bp reads on an Illumina HiSeq2000. SOAPnuke was used to process the raw data, throwing out any read that contained adapters or uncalled bases, had a mean Phred below 15, or lacked an exact constant-primer or identifier match. COPE v1.2.5 was used to merge the high-quality paired reads, and each unique nucleotide sequence was defined as a clonotype. MiTCR v1.1 was used to align clonotypes to the IMGT TRBV, TRBD and TRBJ reference segments. Only V-J combinations with frequency above 0.0001, covering approximately 99% of repertoires, were analysed. A TCS score was defined as the ratio of F50 (clonal expansion) to E x V (chaos), with BLOSUM62-based TCRdist applied between CDR3 peptides within each V-J. Welch's t-statistics and random forest reduced just over 500 V-J features to 13, which were used in a naive Bayes classifier (R e1071). Sample size was not statistically predetermined, and investigators were not blinded to group allocation. The paper describes TCR Vbeta CDR3 sequencing of some 130 peripheral blood samples, made up of 43 ophthalmopathy patients, some 80 hyperthyroidism patients and 17 progressor patients.

Sequencing was performed on peripheral blood mononuclear cells (PBMCs), taken at new diagnosis, from a patient treated with antithyroid drugs. The sequence derives from a man aged 18 to 30 with Graves disease. Donor details come from another sample of the same person, matched by shared clones. The rearranged segments are TRBV27 and TRBJ2-7; 5 matching bases give a weak D call of TRBD1. The CDR3 region: CASSLSGLEQYF. DNA sequence: TGTGCCAGCAGTTTATCGGGGCTCGAGCAGTACTTC.